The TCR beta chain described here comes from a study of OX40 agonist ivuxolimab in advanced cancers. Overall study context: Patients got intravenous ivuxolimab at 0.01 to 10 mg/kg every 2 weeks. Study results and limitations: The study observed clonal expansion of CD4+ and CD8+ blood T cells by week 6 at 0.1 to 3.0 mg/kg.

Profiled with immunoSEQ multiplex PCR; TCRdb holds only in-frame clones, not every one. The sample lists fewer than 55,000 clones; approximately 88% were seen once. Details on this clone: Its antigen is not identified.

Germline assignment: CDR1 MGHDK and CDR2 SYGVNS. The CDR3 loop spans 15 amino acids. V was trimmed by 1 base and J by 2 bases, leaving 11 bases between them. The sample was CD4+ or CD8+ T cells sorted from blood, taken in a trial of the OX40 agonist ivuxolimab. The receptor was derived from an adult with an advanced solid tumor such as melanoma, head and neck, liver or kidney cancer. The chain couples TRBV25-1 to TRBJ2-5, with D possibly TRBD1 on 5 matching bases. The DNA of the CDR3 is TGTGCCAGCAGTGAATCCATGACAGCGCAAGAGACCCAGTACTTC. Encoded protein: CASSESMTAQETQYF.